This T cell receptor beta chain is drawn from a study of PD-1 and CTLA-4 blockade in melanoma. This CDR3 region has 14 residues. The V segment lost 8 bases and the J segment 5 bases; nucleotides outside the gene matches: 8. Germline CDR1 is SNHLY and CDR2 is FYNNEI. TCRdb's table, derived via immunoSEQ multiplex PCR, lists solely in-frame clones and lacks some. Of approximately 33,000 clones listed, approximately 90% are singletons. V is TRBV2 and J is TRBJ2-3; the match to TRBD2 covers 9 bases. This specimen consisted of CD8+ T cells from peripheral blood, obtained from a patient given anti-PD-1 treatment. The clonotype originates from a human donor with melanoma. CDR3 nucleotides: TGTGCCAGCGGCGGGGGGGCGAATCAAGATACGCAGTATTTT. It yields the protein CASGGGANQDTQYF.